Listed below are T cell receptor beta chains from one sample, sequenced in a study of blood T cells in healthy people across ages. In TCRdb, the 5' RACE reads were re-called with MiXCR into one record per CDR3 protein. The repertoire has around 1,700,000 distinct CDR3 sequences, roughly 27% of them found once; the top ten carry more than 6%. Input material: blood. All receptors derive from a woman under 40 in good health. CDR3s include the opening cysteine and the closing phenylalanine or tryptophan. Each record gives: CDR3 protein, CDR3 DNA, V gene, D gene, clone size, J gene. The D gene is left open where the match is weak. Size is stated for part of the rows, as once, few or many counts, or as a class when the clone is expanded.

CDR3: CASSLEVVATDTQYF
DNA: TGTGCCAGCAGCTTGGAGGTAGTAGCCACAGATACGCAGTATTTT
V: TRBV5-5
D: NA
size: few
J: TRBJ2-3

CDR3: CASRGQGQEAFF
DNA: TGTGCCAGCAGGGGACAGGGCCAGGAAGCTTTCTTT
V: TRBV12-3/TRBV12-4
D: TRBD1
size: NA
J: TRBJ1-1

CDR3: CASSPTGGAGLWAFF
DNA: TGTGCCAGCAGCCCGACCGGAGGGGCAGGTTTATGGGCTTTCTTT
V: TRBV3-1
D: NA
size: NA
J: TRBJ1-1

CDR3: CATSDGASGRSDEQFF
DNA: TGTGCCACCAGTGATGGGGCTAGCGGGAGATCGGATGAGCAGTTCTTC
V: TRBV24-1
D: TRBD2
size: NA
J: TRBJ2-1

CDR3: CASSLEGLAGIQETQYF
DNA: TGCGCCAGCAGCTTGGAGGGACTAGCGGGGATCCAAGAGACCCAGTACTTC
V: TRBV5-1
D: TRBD2
size: few
J: TRBJ2-5

CDR3: CASSAPRTEDSYGYTF
DNA: TGTGCCAGCAGTGCCCCTCGGACAGAAGATAGCTATGGCTACACCTTC
V: TRBV2
D: NA
size: NA
J: TRBJ1-2

CDR3: CASTLLAVRADTQYF
DNA: TGTGCCAGCACCCTACTAGCGGTACGCGCAGATACGCAGTATTTT
V: TRBV12-3/TRBV12-4
D: TRBD2
size: NA
J: TRBJ2-3

CDR3: CATSDVETSGYNEQFF
DNA: TGTGCCACCAGTGATGTGGAGACTAGCGGCTACAATGAGCAGTTCTTC
V: TRBV24-1
D: TRBD2
size: NA
J: TRBJ2-1

CDR3: CASSPRSAGHSYEQYF
DNA: TGTGCCAGCAGCCCACGCTCGGCGGGCCACTCCTACGAGCAGTACTTC
V: TRBV11-2
D: NA
size: few
J: TRBJ2-7

CDR3: CASSFSPSNDEQYF
DNA: TGTGCCAGCAGCTTCTCACCTAGCAACGACGAGCAGTACTTC
V: TRBV9
D: NA
size: NA
J: TRBJ2-7

CDR3: CASSPQRLAGVWMQYF
DNA: TGTGCCAGCTCACCACAGAGACTAGCGGGAGTGTGGATGCAGTATTTT
V: TRBV18
D: TRBD2
size: few
J: TRBJ2-3

CDR3: CSARSGVGQPQHF
DNA: TGCAGTGCTAGGTCCGGCGTAGGTCAGCCCCAGCATTTT
V: TRBV20-1
D: NA
size: few
J: TRBJ1-5

CDR3: CASSLSRTGFPETQYF
DNA: TGTGCCAGCAGTTTATCCAGGACAGGGTTTCCAGAGACCCAGTACTTC
V: TRBV27
D: TRBD1
size: NA
J: TRBJ2-5

CDR3: CASSHRWERGDNEQFF
DNA: TGCGCCAGCAGCCATCGGTGGGAGCGGGGGGACAATGAGCAGTTCTTC
V: TRBV4-3
D: TRBD2
size: NA
J: TRBJ2-1

CDR3: CSAVTPEQGSGANVLTF
DNA: TGCAGTGCTGTGACCCCGGAACAGGGCTCTGGGGCCAACGTCCTGACTTTC
V: TRBV20-1
D: NA
size: few
J: TRBJ2-6

CDR3: CASRDYSAEQYF
DNA: TGTGCCAGCAGGGACTATAGTGCCGAGCAGTACTTC
V: TRBV7-3
D: NA
size: once
J: TRBJ2-7

CDR3: CASSFNKVDEQYF
DNA: TGTGCCAGCAGCTTTAACAAGGTGGACGAGCAGTACTTC
V: TRBV5-5
D: NA
size: many
J: TRBJ2-7

CDR3: CSAGEDILTEAFF
DNA: TGCAGTGCTGGTGAGGACATCCTCACTGAAGCTTTCTTT
V: TRBV20-1
D: NA
size: NA
J: TRBJ1-1

CDR3: CASSPGGGYLDTEAFF
DNA: TGTGCCAGCAGCCCCGGGGGGGGGTACTTGGACACTGAAGCTTTCTTT
V: TRBV14
D: NA
size: NA
J: TRBJ1-1

CDR3: CASSQGQWDQPQHF
DNA: TGTGCCAGCAGCCAGGGTCAGTGGGATCAGCCCCAGCATTTT
V: TRBV6-6
D: NA
size: NA
J: TRBJ1-5

CDR3: CASSLLGARTYNEQFF
DNA: TGTGCCAGCAGTTTATTGGGGGCCCGCACCTACAATGAGCAGTTCTTC
V: TRBV28
D: NA
size: NA
J: TRBJ2-1

CDR3: CASSQDSGTSGSHEQFF
DNA: TGCGCCAGCAGCCAAGATAGTGGGACTAGCGGGAGTCATGAGCAGTTCTTC
V: TRBV4-3
D: TRBD2
size: many
J: TRBJ2-1

CDR3: CATGTGVETQYF
DNA: TGTGCCACCGGGACCGGAGTTGAGACCCAGTACTTC
V: TRBV18
D: NA
size: many
J: TRBJ2-5

CDR3: CALESPGYIQYF
DNA: TGTGCCCTAGAGAGTCCGGGGTACATTCAGTACTTC
V: TRBV21-1
D: NA
size: many
J: TRBJ2-4

CDR3: CASSLGHLTTNGETQYF
DNA: TGCGCCAGCAGCTTGGGCCACCTTACTACAAACGGGGAGACCCAGTACTTC
V: TRBV5-1
D: NA
size: many
J: TRBJ2-5

CDR3: CASSPTRGFEQYF
DNA: TGTGCCAGCAGTCCCACCCGAGGGTTTGAGCAGTACTTC
V: TRBV27
D: NA
size: NA
J: TRBJ2-4

CDR3: CASSLEGQGGQPQHF
DNA: TGCGCCAGCAGCTTGGAGGGACAGGGCGGTCAGCCCCAGCATTTT
V: TRBV5-1
D: TRBD1
size: NA
J: TRBJ1-5

CDR3: CASSQAYTGFGELFF
DNA: TGCGCCAGCAGCCAAGCATATACGGGTTTTGGGGAGCTGTTTTTT
V: TRBV4-1
D: NA
size: NA
J: TRBJ2-2

CDR3: CASSQVETGVYGYTF
DNA: TGTGCCAGCAGCCAAGTGGAAACAGGTGTCTATGGCTACACCTTC
V: TRBV3-1
D: NA
size: few
J: TRBJ1-2

CDR3: CASSLDLAGSYEQYF
DNA: TGCGCCAGCAGCTTGGATCTAGCGGGTTCCTACGAGCAGTACTTC
V: TRBV5-1
D: TRBD2
size: NA
J: TRBJ2-7

CDR3: CASSLLGTRDTQYF
DNA: TGTGCCAGCAGCCTACTCGGGACCCGGGATACGCAGTATTTT
V: TRBV6-6
D: NA
size: NA
J: TRBJ2-3

CDR3: CASSLPGVVYEQYF
DNA: TGCGCCAGCAGCTTGCCCGGGGTCGTATACGAGCAGTACTTC
V: TRBV5-1
D: NA
size: few
J: TRBJ2-7

CDR3: CAISESEFGETQYF
DNA: TGTGCCATCAGTGAGTCTGAGTTTGGGGAGACCCAGTACTTC
V: TRBV10-3
D: NA
size: few
J: TRBJ2-5

CDR3: CASSGGDEQFF
DNA: TGCGCCAGCAGCGGTGGGGATGAGCAGTTCTTC
V: TRBV10-2
D: NA
size: many
J: TRBJ2-1

CDR3: CASSSKDRDDNYEQYF
DNA: TGCGCCAGCAGCTCTAAGGACAGGGACGACAACTACGAGCAGTACTTC
V: TRBV5-1
D: TRBD1
size: few
J: TRBJ2-7

CDR3: CASSLGGKQYF
DNA: TGCGCCAGCAGCCTAGGGGGAAAGCAGTACTTC
V: TRBV5-1
D: NA
size: NA
J: TRBJ2-7

CDR3: CSAVGASSGANVRTF
DNA: TGCAGTGCTGTCGGGGCTTCCTCTGGGGCCAACGTCCGGACTTTC
V: TRBV20-1
D: NA
size: NA
J: TRBJ2-6

CDR3: CASSCVQGTKNIQYF
DNA: TGTGCCAGCAGTTGCGTACAGGGAACCAAAAACATTCAGTACTTC
V: TRBV6-2/TRBV6-3
D: NA
size: few
J: TRBJ2-4

CDR3: CASSRAFGNEQFF
DNA: TGTGCCAGCAGCAGGGCCTTCGGGAATGAGCAGTTCTTC
V: TRBV7-8
D: NA
size: NA
J: TRBJ2-1

CDR3: CASSLTAQNYGYTF
DNA: TGTGCCAGCAGCCTTACGGCACAGAACTATGGCTACACCTTC
V: TRBV2
D: NA
size: NA
J: TRBJ1-2

CDR3: CASSMGGRSNGNERFF
DNA: TGTGCCAGTAGTATGGGCGGGAGGTCCAATGGGAATGAGCGGTTCTTC
V: TRBV19
D: TRBD2
size: NA
J: TRBJ2-1

CDR3: CASSQDPASYEQYF
DNA: TGTGCCAGCAGCCAAGACCCAGCTTCCTACGAGCAGTACTTC
V: TRBV3-1
D: NA
size: NA
J: TRBJ2-7

CDR3: CASSSSTRISDEQFF
DNA: TGTGCCAGCAGTTCCTCGACTAGAATTAGCGATGAGCAGTTCTTC
V: TRBV28
D: NA
size: NA
J: TRBJ2-1

CDR3: CASSSRQERLTNEKLFF
DNA: TGTGCCAGCAGCTCTAGACAGGAGCGGTTAACTAATGAAAAACTGTTTTTT
V: TRBV5-4
D: NA
size: NA
J: TRBJ1-4

CDR3: CASRGTDSRSYEQYF
DNA: TGTGCCAGCAGGGGCACGGACAGCCGCTCCTACGAGCAGTACTTC
V: TRBV6-6
D: NA
size: few
J: TRBJ2-7

CDR3: CASNIIRGTEAFF
DNA: TGTGCCAGCAACATTATAAGGGGCACTGAAGCTTTCTTT
V: TRBV6-6
D: NA
size: NA
J: TRBJ1-1

CDR3: CATSDGPGGPYEQYF
DNA: TGTGCCACCAGTGATGGTCCAGGGGGTCCCTACGAGCAGTACTTC
V: TRBV24-1
D: TRBD1
size: NA
J: TRBJ2-7

CDR3: CASSSPGGTSGLILYNEQFF
DNA: TGTGCCAGCAGTTCACCCGGCGGGACTAGCGGTCTTATTCTCTACAATGAGCAGTTCTTC
V: TRBV6-5
D: TRBD2
size: NA
J: TRBJ2-1

CDR3: CASSLGHTNTGELFF
DNA: TGTGCCAGCAGCTTAGGACACACGAACACCGGGGAGCTGTTTTTT
V: TRBV7-6
D: NA
size: NA
J: TRBJ2-2

CDR3: CAIASVGPSYEQYF
DNA: TGCGCCATCGCCTCTGTGGGCCCTAGCTACGAGCAGTACTTC
V: TRBV4-1
D: NA
size: NA
J: TRBJ2-7

CDR3: CASSFFSGSYEQYF
DNA: TGTGCCAGCAGTTTTTTCAGCGGGAGCTACGAGCAGTACTTC
V: TRBV27
D: TRBD2
size: NA
J: TRBJ2-7